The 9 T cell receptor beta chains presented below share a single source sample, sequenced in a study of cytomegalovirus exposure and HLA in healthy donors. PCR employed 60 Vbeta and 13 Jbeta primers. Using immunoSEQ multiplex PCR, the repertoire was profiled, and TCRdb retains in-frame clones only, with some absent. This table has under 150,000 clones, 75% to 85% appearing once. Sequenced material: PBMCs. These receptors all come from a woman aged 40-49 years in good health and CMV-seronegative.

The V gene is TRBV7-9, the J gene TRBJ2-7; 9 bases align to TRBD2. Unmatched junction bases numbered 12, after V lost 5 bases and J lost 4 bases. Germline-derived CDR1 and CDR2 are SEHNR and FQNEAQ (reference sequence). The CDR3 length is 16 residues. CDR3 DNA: TGTGCCAGCAGCCCAGTCGGACTAGCGTCCCATTACGAGCAGTACTTC. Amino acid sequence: CASSPVGLASHYEQYF. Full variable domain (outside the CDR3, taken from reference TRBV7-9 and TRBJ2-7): DTGVSQNPRHKITKRGQNVTFRCDPISEHNRLYWYRQTLGQGPEFLTYFQNEAQLEKSRLLSDRFSAERPKGSFSTLEIQRTEQGDSAMYLCASSPVGLASHYEQYFGPGTRLTVT.

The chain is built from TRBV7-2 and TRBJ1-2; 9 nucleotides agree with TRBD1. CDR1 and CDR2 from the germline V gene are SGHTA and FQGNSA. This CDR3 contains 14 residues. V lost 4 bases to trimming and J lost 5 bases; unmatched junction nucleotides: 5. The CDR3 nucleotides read TGTGCCAGCAGCTCTAAAGGACAGGGGTATGGCTACACCTTC. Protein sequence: CASSSKGQGYGYTF.

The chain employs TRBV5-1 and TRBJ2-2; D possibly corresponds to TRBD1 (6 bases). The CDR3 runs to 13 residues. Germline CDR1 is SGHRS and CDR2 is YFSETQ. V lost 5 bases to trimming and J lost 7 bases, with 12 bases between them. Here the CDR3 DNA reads TGCGCCAGCAGTCTAGAGGGGGTCGGGGAGCTGTTTTTT. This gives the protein CASSLEGVGELFF.

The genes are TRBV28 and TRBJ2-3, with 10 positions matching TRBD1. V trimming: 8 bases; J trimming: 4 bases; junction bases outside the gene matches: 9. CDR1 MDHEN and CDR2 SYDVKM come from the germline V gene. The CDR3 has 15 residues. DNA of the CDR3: TGTGCCAGCGGCAGTGGGGACAGGGGCTCAGATACGCAGTATTTT. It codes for CASGSGDRGSDTQYF.

The CDR3 here is CASSPTSGTDEQFF. The CDR3 DNA follows: TGTGCCAGCAGCCCGACTAGCGGGACAGATGAGCAGTTCTTC. The chain has TRBV6-5 and TRBJ2-1, with TRBD2 matching 11 bases. Germline V gene data show CDR1 as MNHEY and CDR2 as SVGAGI. The ends lost 6 bases at V and 8 bases at J; junction bases unmatched: 6. This CDR3 region has 14 residues.

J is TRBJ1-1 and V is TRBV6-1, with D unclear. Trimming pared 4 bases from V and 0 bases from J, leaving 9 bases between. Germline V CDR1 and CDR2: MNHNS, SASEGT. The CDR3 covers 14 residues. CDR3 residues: CASSALQMNTEAFF. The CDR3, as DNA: TGTGCCAGCAGTGCCCTACAGATGAACACTGAAGCTTTCTTT.

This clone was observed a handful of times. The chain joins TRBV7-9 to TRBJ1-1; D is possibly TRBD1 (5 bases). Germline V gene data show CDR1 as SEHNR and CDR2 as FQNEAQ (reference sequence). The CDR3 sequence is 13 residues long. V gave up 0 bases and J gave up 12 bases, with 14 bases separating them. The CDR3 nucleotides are TGTGCCAGCAGCTTAGCGCAGGAGGGGAGAACTTTCTTT. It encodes CASSLAQEGRTFF.

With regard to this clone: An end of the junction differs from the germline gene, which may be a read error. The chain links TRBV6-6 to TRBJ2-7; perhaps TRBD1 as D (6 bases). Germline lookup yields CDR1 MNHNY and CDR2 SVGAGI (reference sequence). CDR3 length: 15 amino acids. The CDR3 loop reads CSSKPRRGPFYEQYF. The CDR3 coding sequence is TGTTCCAGCAAACCACGCAGGGGCCCCTTCTACGAGCAGTACTTC.

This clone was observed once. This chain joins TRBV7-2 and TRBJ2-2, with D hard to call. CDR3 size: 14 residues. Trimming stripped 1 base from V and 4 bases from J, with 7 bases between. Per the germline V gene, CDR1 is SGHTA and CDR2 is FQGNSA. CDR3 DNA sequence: TGTGCCAGCAGCTTAGAGAGCCTCACCGGGGAGCTGTTTTTT. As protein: CASSLESLTGELFF. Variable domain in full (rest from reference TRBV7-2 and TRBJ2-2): GAGVSQSPSNKVTEKGKDVELRCDPISGHTALYWYRQSLGQGLEFLIYFQGNSAPDKSGLPSDRFSAERTGGSVSTLTIQRTQQEDSAVYLCASSLESLTGELFFGEGSRLTVL.